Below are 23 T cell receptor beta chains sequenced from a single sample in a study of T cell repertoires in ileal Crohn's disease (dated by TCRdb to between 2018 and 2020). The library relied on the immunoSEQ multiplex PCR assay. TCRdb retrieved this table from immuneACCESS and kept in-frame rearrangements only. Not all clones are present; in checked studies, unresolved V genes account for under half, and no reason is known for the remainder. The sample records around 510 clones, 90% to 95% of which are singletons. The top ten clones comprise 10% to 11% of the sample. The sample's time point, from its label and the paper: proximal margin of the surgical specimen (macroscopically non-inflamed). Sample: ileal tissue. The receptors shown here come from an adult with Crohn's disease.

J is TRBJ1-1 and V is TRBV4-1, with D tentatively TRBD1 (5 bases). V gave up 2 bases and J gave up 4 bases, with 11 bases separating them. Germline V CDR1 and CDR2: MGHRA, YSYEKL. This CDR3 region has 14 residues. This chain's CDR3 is CASSQPLGLTEAFF. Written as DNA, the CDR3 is TGCGCCAGCAGCCAACCCCTGGGGCTCACTGAAGCTTTCTTT.

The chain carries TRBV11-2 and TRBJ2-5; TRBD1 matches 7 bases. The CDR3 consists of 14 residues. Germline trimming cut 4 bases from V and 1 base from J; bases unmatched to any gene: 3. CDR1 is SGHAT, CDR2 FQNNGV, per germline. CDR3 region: CASSSGQSQETQYF. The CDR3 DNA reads TGTGCCAGCAGCTCGGGACAGAGCCAAGAGACCCAGTACTTC.

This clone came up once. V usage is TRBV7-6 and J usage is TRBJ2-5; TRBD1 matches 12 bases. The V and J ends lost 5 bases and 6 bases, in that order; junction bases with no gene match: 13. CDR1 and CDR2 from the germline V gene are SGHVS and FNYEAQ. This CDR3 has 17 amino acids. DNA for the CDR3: TGTGCCAGCAGCCTCTACCAGGGGACAGGGGGCTGGAAGACCCAGTACTTC. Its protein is CASSLYQGTGGWKTQYF.

The chain's CDR3 is CASTFGTSNGYTF. Written as DNA, the CDR3 is TGTGCCAGCACCTTCGGGACGTCGAATGGCTACACCTTC. The chain employs TRBV7-2 and TRBJ1-2; weak D call: TRBD1 (5 bases). The V end was cut by 7 bases, the J end by 6 bases, with 15 bases between. The CDR3 covers 13 residues. The germline V gene encodes CDR1 SGHTA and CDR2 FQGNSA.

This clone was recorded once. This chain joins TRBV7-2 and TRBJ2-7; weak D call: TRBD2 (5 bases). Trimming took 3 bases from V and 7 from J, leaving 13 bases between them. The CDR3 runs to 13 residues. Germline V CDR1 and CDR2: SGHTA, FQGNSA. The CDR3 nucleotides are TGTGCCAGCAGCTTGGGCTACACGGGGGAGCAGTACTTC. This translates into CASSLGYTGEQYF.

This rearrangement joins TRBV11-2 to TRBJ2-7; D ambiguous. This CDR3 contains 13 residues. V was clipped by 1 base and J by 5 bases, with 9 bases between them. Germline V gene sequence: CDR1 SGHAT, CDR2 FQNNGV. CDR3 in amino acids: CASSLGYGDEQYF. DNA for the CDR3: TGTGCCAGCAGCTTAGGGTATGGGGACGAGCAGTACTTC.

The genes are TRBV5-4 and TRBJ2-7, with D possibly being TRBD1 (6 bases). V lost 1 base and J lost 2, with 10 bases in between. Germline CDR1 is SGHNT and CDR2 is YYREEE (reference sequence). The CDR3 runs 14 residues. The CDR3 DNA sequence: TGTGCCAGCAGCTTGTTGACAGGCCCCTACGAGCAGTACTTC. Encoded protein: CASSLLTGPYEQYF.

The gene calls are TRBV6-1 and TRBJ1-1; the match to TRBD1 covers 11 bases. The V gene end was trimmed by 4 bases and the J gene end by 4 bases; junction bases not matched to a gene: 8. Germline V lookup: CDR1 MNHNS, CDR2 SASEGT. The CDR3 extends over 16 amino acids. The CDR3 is CASSGGQGDRLTEAFF. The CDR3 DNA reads TGTGCCAGCAGTGGGGGACAGGGGGATCGTCTCACTGAAGCTTTCTTT.

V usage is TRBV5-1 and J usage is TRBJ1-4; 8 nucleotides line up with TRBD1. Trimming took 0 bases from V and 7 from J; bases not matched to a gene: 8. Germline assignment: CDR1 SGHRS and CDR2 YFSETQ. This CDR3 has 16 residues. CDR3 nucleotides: TGCGCCAGCAGCTTGGGCGGACAGGGAAGCATTGAAAAACTGTTTTTT. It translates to CASSLGGQGSIEKLFF.

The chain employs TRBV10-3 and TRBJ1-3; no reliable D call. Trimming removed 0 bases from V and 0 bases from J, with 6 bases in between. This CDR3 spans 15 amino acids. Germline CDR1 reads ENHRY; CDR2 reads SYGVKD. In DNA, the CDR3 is TGTGCCATCAGTGAGTCGGACGGCTCTGGAAACACCATATATTTT. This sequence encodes CAISESDGSGNTIYF.

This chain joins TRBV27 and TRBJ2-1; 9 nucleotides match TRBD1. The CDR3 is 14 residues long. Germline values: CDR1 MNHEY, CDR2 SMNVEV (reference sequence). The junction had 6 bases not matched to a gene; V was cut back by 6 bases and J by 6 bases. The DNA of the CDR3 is TGTGCCAGCAGACAGGGGGCCCCAATCAATGAGCAGTTCTTC. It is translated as CASRQGAPINEQFF.

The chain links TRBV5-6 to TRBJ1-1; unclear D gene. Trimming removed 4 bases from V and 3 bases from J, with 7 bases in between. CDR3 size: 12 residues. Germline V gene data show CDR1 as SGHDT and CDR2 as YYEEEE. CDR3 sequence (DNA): TGTGCCAGCAGCCTCACCGACACTGAAGCTTTCTTT. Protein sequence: CASSLTDTEAFF.

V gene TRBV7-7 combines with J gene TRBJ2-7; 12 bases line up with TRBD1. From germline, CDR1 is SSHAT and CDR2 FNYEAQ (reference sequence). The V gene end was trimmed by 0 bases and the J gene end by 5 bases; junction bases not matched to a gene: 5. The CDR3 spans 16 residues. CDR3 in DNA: TGTGCCAGCAGCTTAGCGGGGACAGGGGGCCTCCACGAGCAGTACTTC. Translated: CASSLAGTGGLHEQYF.

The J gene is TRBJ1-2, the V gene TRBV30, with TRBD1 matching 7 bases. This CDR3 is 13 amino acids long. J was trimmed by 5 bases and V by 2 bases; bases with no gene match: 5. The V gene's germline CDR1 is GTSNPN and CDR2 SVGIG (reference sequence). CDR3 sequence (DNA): TGTGCCTGGAGTTTAAGGACAGGATATGGCTACACCTTC. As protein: CAWSLRTGYGYTF.

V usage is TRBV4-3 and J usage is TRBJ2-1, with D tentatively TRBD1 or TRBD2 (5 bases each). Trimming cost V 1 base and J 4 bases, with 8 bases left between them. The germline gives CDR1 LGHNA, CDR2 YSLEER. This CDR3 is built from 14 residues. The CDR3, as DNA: TGCGCCAGCAGCCAAGGTTGGGGGTACAATGAGCAGTTCTTC. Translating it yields CASSQGWGYNEQFF.

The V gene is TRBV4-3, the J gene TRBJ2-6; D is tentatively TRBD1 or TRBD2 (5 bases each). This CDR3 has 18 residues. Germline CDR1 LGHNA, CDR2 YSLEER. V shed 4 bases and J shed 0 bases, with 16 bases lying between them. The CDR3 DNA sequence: TGCGCCAGCAGCCGCTTAGGGACGGTCTCCTCTGGGGCCAACGTCCTGACTTTC. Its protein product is CASSRLGTVSSGANVLTF.

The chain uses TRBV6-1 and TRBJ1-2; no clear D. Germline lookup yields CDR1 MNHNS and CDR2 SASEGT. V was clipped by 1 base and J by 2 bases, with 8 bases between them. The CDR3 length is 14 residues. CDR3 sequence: CASSEVGENYGYTF. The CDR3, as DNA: TGTGCCAGCAGTGAAGTCGGGGAAAACTATGGCTACACCTTC.

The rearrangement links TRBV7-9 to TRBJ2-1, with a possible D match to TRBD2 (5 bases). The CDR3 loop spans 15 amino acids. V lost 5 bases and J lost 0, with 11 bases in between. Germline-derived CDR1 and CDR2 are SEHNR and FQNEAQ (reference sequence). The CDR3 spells CASSHDYHSYNEQFF. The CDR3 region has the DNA TGTGCCAGCAGCCATGACTACCACTCCTACAATGAGCAGTTCTTC.

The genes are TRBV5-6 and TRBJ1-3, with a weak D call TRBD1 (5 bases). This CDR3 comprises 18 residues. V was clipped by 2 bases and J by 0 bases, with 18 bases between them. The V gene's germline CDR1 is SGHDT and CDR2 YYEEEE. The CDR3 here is CASSFYSRGGISGNTIYF. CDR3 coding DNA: TGTGCCAGCAGCTTCTACTCACGGGGGGGTATCTCTGGAAACACCATATATTTT.

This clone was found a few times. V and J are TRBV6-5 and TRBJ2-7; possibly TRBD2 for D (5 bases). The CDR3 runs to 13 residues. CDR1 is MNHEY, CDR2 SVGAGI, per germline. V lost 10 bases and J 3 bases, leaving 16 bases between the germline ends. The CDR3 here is CATQRDGDYEQYF. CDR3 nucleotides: TGTGCCACCCAAAGAGACGGGGACTACGAGCAGTACTTC.

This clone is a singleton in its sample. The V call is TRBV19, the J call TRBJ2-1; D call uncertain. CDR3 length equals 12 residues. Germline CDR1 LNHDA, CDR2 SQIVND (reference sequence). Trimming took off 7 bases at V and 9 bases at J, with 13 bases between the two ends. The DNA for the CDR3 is TGTGCCAGTAAAACGGCTCTCGGTGAGCAGTTCTTC. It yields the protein CASKTALGEQFF.

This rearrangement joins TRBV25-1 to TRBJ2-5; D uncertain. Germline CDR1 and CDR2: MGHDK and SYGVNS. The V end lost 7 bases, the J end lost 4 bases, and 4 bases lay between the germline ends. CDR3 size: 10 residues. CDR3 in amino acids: CASTGETQYF. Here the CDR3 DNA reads TGTGCCAGCACCGGAGAGACCCAGTACTTC. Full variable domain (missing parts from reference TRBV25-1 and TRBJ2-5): EADIYQTPRYLVIGTGKKITLECSQTMGHDKMYWYQQDPGMELHLIHYSYGVNSTEKGDLSSESTVSRIRTEHFPLTLESARPSHTSQYLCASTGETQYFGPGTRLLVL.

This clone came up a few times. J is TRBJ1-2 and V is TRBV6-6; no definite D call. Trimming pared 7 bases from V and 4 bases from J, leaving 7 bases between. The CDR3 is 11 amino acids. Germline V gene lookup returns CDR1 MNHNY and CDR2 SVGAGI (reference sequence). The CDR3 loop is CASTQSYGYTF. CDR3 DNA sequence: TGTGCCAGCACCCAGAGCTATGGCTACACCTTC.